The 28 T cell receptor beta chains presented below share a single source sample, sequenced in a study of blood T cell repertoires in COVID-19. Profiled with immunoSEQ multiplex PCR; TCRdb holds only in-frame clones, not every one. Of around 300,000 clones detected, 88% appear once; the ten largest clones hold around 5%. The specimen sequenced was PBMCs or T cells enriched from blood (not recorded which). These receptors were taken from a man aged 25 to 40 who had recovered from COVID-19.

V is TRBV6-5 and J is TRBJ1-1; TRBD1 aligns across 8 bases. Trimming at V came to 6 bases and at J to 1 base, leaving 4 bases not matched to a gene. Germline V gene data show CDR1 as MNHEY and CDR2 as SVGAGI. CDR3 length: 14 amino acids. The chain's CDR3 is CASRAGGWNTEAFF. CDR3 nucleotide sequence: TGTGCCAGCAGGGCAGGGGGCTGGAACACTGAAGCTTTCTTT.

The chain has TRBV13 and TRBJ2-7; 8 positions match TRBD2. CDR1 is PRHDT and CDR2 is FYEKMQ in the germline V gene (reference sequence). J was trimmed by 6 bases and V by 1 base; bases with no gene match: 5. The CDR3 loop spans 14 amino acids. This chain's CDR3 is CASSLVVGGGEQYF. The CDR3 bases are TGTGCCAGCAGCTTAGTGGTCGGGGGGGGCGAGCAGTACTTC. Full variable domain (missing parts from reference TRBV13 and TRBJ2-7): AAGVIQSPRHLIKEKRETATLKCYPIPRHDTVYWYQQGPGQDPQFLISFYEKMQSDKGSIPDRFSAQQFSDYHSELNMSSLELGDSALYFCASSLVVGGGEQYFGPGTRLTVT.

This clone has only one observation. V gene TRBV2 combines with J gene TRBJ1-2; 9 bases align to TRBD1. J gave up 4 bases and V 6 bases, and 3 bases lay outside the gene matches. Germline CDR1 SNHLY, CDR2 FYNNEI. This CDR3 has 13 residues. CDR3 protein: CASSLQGAYGYTF. In nucleotides, the CDR3 is TGTGCCAGCAGCTTACAGGGGGCCTATGGCTACACCTTC.

This clone showed up just once. The rearrangement joins TRBV6-1 to TRBJ2-2; D unclear. Trimming pared 2 bases from V and 7 bases from J, leaving 11 bases between. Looked up from germline, CDR1 is MNHNS and CDR2 is SASEGT. This CDR3 region has 14 residues. The CDR3 region is CASSEISMNGELFF. The CDR3 DNA sequence: TGTGCCAGCAGTGAAATTAGTATGAACGGGGAGCTGTTTTTT.

Concerning this clone: This specimen includes other DNA sequences encoding the same CDR3. The gene calls are TRBV29-1 and TRBJ2-2; no reliable D call. Germline values: CDR1 SQVTM, CDR2 ANQGSEA. The CDR3 consists of 11 residues. Between the trimmed V and J ends, which lost 5 bases and 2 bases, there was a span of 3 bases. The chain's CDR3 is CSVLNTGELFF. As DNA, the CDR3 is TGCAGCGTTTTAAACACCGGGGAGCTGTTTTTT.

The chain uses TRBV7-8 and TRBJ2-1; 7 bases line up with TRBD2. Germline CDR1 SGHVS, CDR2 FQNEAQ. The junction had 13 bases not matched to a gene; V was cut back by 5 bases and J by 9 bases. The CDR3 length is 15 residues. The CDR3 DNA follows: TGTGCCAGCAGCCTCCGGGACTATCGAATGGCTGAGCAGTTCTTC. This gives the protein CASSLRDYRMAEQFF.

This chain joins TRBV28 and TRBJ1-2, with a possible D match to TRBD1 (5 bases). The V gene lost 6 bases and the J gene lost 5 bases, with 19 bases spanning the gap. The CDR3 sequence is 15 residues long. Germline V gives CDR1 MDHEN, CDR2 SYDVKM. The CDR3 is CASSPSGVVGYGYTF. Here the CDR3 DNA reads TGTGCCAGCAGCCCCTCGGGGGTAGTTGGATATGGCTACACCTTC.

The CDR3 DNA sequence: TGTGCCAGCAGTTACGGACACGGAAGCACCGGGGAGCTGTTTTTT. It encodes CASSYGHGSTGELFF. The chain links TRBV6-5 to TRBJ2-2; TRBD1 is a possible D gene (5 bases). The V and J ends lost 2 bases and 4 bases respectively, with 11 bases between them. The CDR3 consists of 15 residues. Germline lookup yields CDR1 MNHEY and CDR2 SVGAGI.

The gene calls are TRBV5-5 and TRBJ2-1; 10 positions agree with TRBD1. Germline CDR1 reads SGHKS; CDR2 reads YYEKEE (reference sequence). Unmatched junction bases numbered 7, after V lost 5 bases and J lost 5 bases. The CDR3 contains 15 residues. CDR3 coding DNA: TGTGCCAGCAGACCCGGACAGGGGGTTAACAATGAGCAGTTCTTC. Translation: CASRPGQGVNNEQFF.

This rearrangement joins TRBV30 to TRBJ1-2; TRBD1 aligns across 9 bases. Trimming cost V 5 bases and J 4 bases; bases outside gene matches: 5. Per germline, CDR1 GTSNPN and CDR2 SVGIG (reference sequence). The CDR3 runs 13 residues. The CDR3 DNA is TGTGCCTGGGGAACAGGGGGCGTCTATGGCTACACCTTC. This codes for CAWGTGGVYGYTF.

The chain has TRBV9 and TRBJ2-3; 10 nucleotides match TRBD1. Germline assignment: CDR1 SGDLS and CDR2 YYNGEE. There are 16 residues in the CDR3. V lost 1 base, J lost 2 bases, and 4 bases stayed unmatched. The CDR3 coding sequence is TGTGCCAGCAGCGTATCCGGGACAGGGGTCACAGATACGCAGTATTTT. Translated: CASSVSGTGVTDTQYF.

V is TRBV5-1 and J is TRBJ1-1; 7 bases are a match to TRBD1. After removal of 4 bases from V and 7 bases from J, the junction contained 7 bases not matched to a gene. The CDR3 sequence is 13 residues long. Germline CDR1 and CDR2: SGHRS and YFSETQ. CDR3 coding DNA: TGCGCCAGCAGCCGCGGGACAGTCGGTGAAGCTTTCTTT. Its protein is CASSRGTVGEAFF.

The chain links TRBV7-9 to TRBJ1-5, with 8 bases matching TRBD1. V was pared by 5 bases and J by 0 bases, with 9 bases of the junction left unmatched. Germline V gives CDR1 SEHNR, CDR2 FQNEAQ (reference sequence). This CDR3 is 17 amino acids long. The CDR3 bases are TGTGCCAGCAGCCCCGGACAGGGAGACCCTAGCAATCAGCCCCAGCATTTT. Translating it yields CASSPGQGDPSNQPQHF.

The J gene is TRBJ2-7, the V gene TRBV28; D perhaps matches TRBD1 (5 bases). V lost 3 bases and J lost 6, with 15 bases in between. The length of the CDR3 is 14 residues. Germline CDR1 and CDR2: MDHEN and SYDVKM. CDR3 in DNA: TGTGCCAGCAGTTTTGAGGCAGGGTTGAGCGAGCAGTACTTC. Its translation is CASSFEAGLSEQYF.

The chain has TRBV27 and TRBJ2-7; 8 bases map to TRBD2. Germline-derived CDR1 and CDR2 are MNHEY and SMNVEV (reference sequence). V gave up 4 bases and J gave up 2 bases; unmatched junction bases: 7. The CDR3 totals 15 residues. CDR3 sequence reads: CASSSGGEIPYEQYF. CDR3 bases: TGTGCCAGCAGTTCGGGGGGGGAAATACCCTACGAGCAGTACTTC.

The chain is built from TRBV2 and TRBJ2-7, with D possibly matching TRBD1 (6 bases). Trimming took 7 bases from V and 5 from J, leaving 18 bases between them. The CDR3 has 14 residues. The germline CDR1 and CDR2 sequences are SNHLY and FYNNEI. The CDR3 DNA is TGTGCCAGCAACGATCAAGGGACAAGACACGAGCAGTACTTC. The encoded protein is CASNDQGTRHEQYF.

This chain links TRBV9 with TRBJ1-1; 7 positions match TRBD1. The CDR3 runs 14 residues. CDR1 and CDR2 (germline): SGDLS, YYNGEE. V was pared by 0 bases and J by 6 bases, with 5 bases of the junction left unmatched. This chain's CDR3 is CASSVGQGGAEAFF. As DNA, the CDR3 is TGTGCCAGCAGCGTAGGACAGGGAGGAGCTGAAGCTTTCTTT. Variable domain in full (rest from reference TRBV9 and TRBJ1-1): DSGVTQTPKHLITATGQRVTLRCSPRSGDLSVYWYQQSLDQGLQFLIQYYNGEERAKGNILERFSAQQFPDLHSELNLSSLELGDSALYFCASSVGQGGAEAFFGQGTRLTVV.

The chain joins TRBV30 to TRBJ1-5, with 8 bases matching TRBD1. Germline CDR1 and CDR2: GTSNPN and SVGIG (reference sequence). The V segment lost 7 bases and the J segment 6 bases; nucleotides outside the gene matches: 8. The CDR3 sequence is 13 residues long. The CDR3 reads CASTGQGGQPQHF. In DNA form, the CDR3 reads TGTGCCTCTACAGGACAGGGAGGTCAGCCCCAGCATTTT.

Details on this clone: The same CDR3 is also encoded by other DNA sequences in this sample. V usage is TRBV7-8 and J usage is TRBJ1-1; D not certain. Germline V gene sequence: CDR1 SGHVS, CDR2 FQNEAQ. V was trimmed by 1 base and J by 8 bases, leaving 11 bases between them. The CDR3 contains 13 residues. The CDR3 DNA follows: TGTGCCAGCAGCTTAGTTGGGAGAACCGAAGCTTTCTTT. Residues: CASSLVGRTEAFF.

The V gene is TRBV10-3, the J gene TRBJ2-7, with TRBD1 identical over 10 bases. The CDR3 consists of 14 residues. V was pared by 7 bases and J by 2 bases, with 5 bases of the junction left unmatched. Per germline, CDR1 ENHRY and CDR2 SYGVKD. The CDR3 DNA reads as TGTGCCATCACCCCGACAGGGGGCCCCTACGAGCAGTACTTC. Translating gives CAITPTGGPYEQYF.

This chain links TRBV5-4 with TRBJ2-3, with 10 bases matching TRBD1. Trimming removed 4 bases from V and 4 bases from J; junction bases left unmatched: 3. This CDR3 has 14 amino acids. Germline lookup yields CDR1 SGHNT and CDR2 YYREEE (reference sequence). CDR3 nucleotides: TGTGCCAGCAGCGCGACAGGGGGCCCAGATACGCAGTATTTT. Translated: CASSATGGPDTQYF. The whole variable domain, remainder taken from reference TRBV5-4 and TRBJ2-3, is ETGVTQSPTHLIKTRGQQVTLRCSSQSGHNTVSWYQQALGQGPQFIFQYYREEENGRGNFPPRFSGLQFPNYSSELNVNALELDDSALYLCASSATGGPDTQYFGPGTRLTVL.

The V call is TRBV6-4, the J call TRBJ2-3; D is unclear. This CDR3 is 13 amino acids long. The germline CDR1 and CDR2 sequences are MRHNA and SNTAGT. The V and J ends lost 8 bases and 4 bases respectively, with 13 bases between them. CDR3 residues: CASSEAPADTQYF. The CDR3 DNA reads as TGTGCCAGCTCAGAAGCGCCCGCAGATACGCAGTATTTT.

The chain combines TRBV2 with TRBJ2-1; a weak D match, TRBD2 (6 bases). The length of the CDR3 is 14 residues. Germline CDR1 is SNHLY and CDR2 is FYNNEI. V lost 2 bases, J lost 9 bases, and 14 bases lay in between. Here the CDR3 DNA reads TGTGCCAGCAGTGAACGCGGGACTTATATTGAGCAGTTCTTC. Residues: CASSERGTYIEQFF.

This chain links TRBV2 with TRBJ1-4; TRBD1 is a possible D gene (5 bases). The CDR3 has 13 amino acids. Germline loops: CDR1 SNHLY, CDR2 FYNNEI. V was shortened by 2 bases and J by 10 bases, with 11 bases between the two germline ends. CDR3 coding DNA: TGTGCCAGCAGTGAACAGGGCATCGGAAAACTGTTTTTT. Encoded protein: CASSEQGIGKLFF.

This clone has a handful of counts. The gene calls are TRBV3-1 (or the pseudogene TRBV3-2) and TRBJ1-2, with TRBD1 as a possible D gene (5 bases). The ends were cut back, 1 base at V and 6 bases at J, with 18 bases in the middle. The CDR3 sequence is 16 residues long. Per germline, CDR1 LGHDT and CDR2 YNNKEL (reference sequence). The CDR3 nucleotides are TGTGCCAGCAGCCAAGTGGCGGGGACCCGGGAGGATGGCTACACCTTC. Its protein product is CASSQVAGTREDGYTF.

The chain links TRBV6-4 to TRBJ2-3; 11 positions agree with TRBD2. The CDR3 loop spans 16 amino acids. The V gene's germline CDR1 is MRHNA and CDR2 SNTAGT. Losses at the gene ends were 2 bases for V and 4 bases for J; bases not matched to a gene: 5. The CDR3 sequence: CASSDIAGGPSDTQYF. The CDR3 DNA sequence: TGTGCCAGCAGTGACATAGCGGGGGGGCCTTCAGATACGCAGTATTTT.

This sequence joins TRBV5-1 and TRBJ1-3, with D possibly TRBD1 on 6 matching bases. Per germline, CDR1 SGHRS and CDR2 YFSETQ. The CDR3 covers 14 residues. The V end lost 0 bases, the J end lost 6 bases, and 10 bases lay between the germline ends. Written as DNA, the CDR3 is TGCGCCAGCAGCTTGGCACAGGGTGAAAACACCATATATTTT. This encodes CASSLAQGENTIYF.

V and J are TRBV5-1 and TRBJ1-1; D is unresolved. The germline V gene encodes CDR1 SGHRS and CDR2 YFSETQ. Between the trimmed V and J ends, which lost 0 bases and 0 bases, there was a span of 9 bases. The CDR3 is made up of 15 amino acids. The chain's CDR3 is CASSLVSSLNTEAFF. The CDR3 region has the DNA TGCGCCAGCAGCTTGGTGTCGTCTTTGAACACTGAAGCTTTCTTT. Combining the CDR3 with reference TRBV5-1 and TRBJ1-1 gives the whole variable domain KAGVTQTPRYLIKTRGQQVTLSCSPISGHRSVSWYQQTPGQGLQFLFEYFSETQRNKGNFPGRFSGRQFSNSRSEMNVSTLELGDSALYLCASSLVSSLNTEAFFGQGTRLTVV.